The 3 T cell receptor beta chains presented below share a single source sample, sequenced in a study of CD8 T cells in ankylosing spondylitis. TCRdb reanalysed the 5' RACE reads using MiXCR and keeps one entry per CDR3 protein. The sample carries approximately 150,000 distinct CDR3 sequences, 9.8% recorded once. Sample: blood, either unsorted or a sorted T cell fraction (not recorded which). Every receptor here comes from a female donor with ankylosing spondylitis or in good health (not recorded which).

In its sample, this clonotype was seen many times. The chain links TRBV20-1 to TRBJ2-1; D gene unclear. CDR3 size: 14 residues. Germline-derived CDR1 and CDR2 are DFQATT and SNEGSKA (reference sequence). The V and J ends lost 0 bases and 3 bases respectively, with 9 bases between them. CDR3 amino acids: CSARDRTHYNEQFF. CDR3 coding DNA: TGCAGTGCTAGAGATCGGACCCACTACAATGAGCAGTTCTTC.

The rearrangement uses TRBV4-1 and TRBJ2-7, with a possible D match to TRBD1 (6 bases). The CDR3 contains 16 residues. The germline V gene has CDR1 MGHRA and CDR2 YSYEKL. V was clipped by 4 bases and J by 5 bases, with 21 bases between them. The CDR3 loop reads CASSPLGGGVGDEQYF. DNA for the CDR3: TGCGCCAGCAGCCCACTAGGTGGGGGCGTCGGGGACGAGCAGTACTTC.

There are a few counts of this clonotype. The chain links TRBV28 to TRBJ1-1; TRBD1 aligns across 12 bases. The trim removed 2 bases at V and 0 bases at J, leaving 10 bases unmatched. From germline, CDR1 is MDHEN and CDR2 SYDVKM. CDR3 length: 19 amino acids. This CDR3 reads CASSLKSGQGAWMNTEAFF. In DNA form, the CDR3 reads TGTGCCAGCAGTTTAAAGTCGGGACAGGGGGCATGGATGAACACTGAAGCTTTCTTT.